A single sample is the source of the 3 T cell receptor beta chains below, sequenced in a study of CD8+ T cells in alopecia areata. RNA, once extracted, was reverse transcribed into cDNA for use as the sequencing template. Generated by immunoSEQ multiplex PCR, the TCRdb table keeps only in-frame clones and is missing some. The sample yields 220,000 or so clones, approximately 52% seen once. Source: CD4+ T cells sorted from blood, taken at week 0. The receptors derive from a human donor with alopecia areata.

The chain recombines TRBV29-1 with TRBJ2-7; maybe TRBD1 (5 bases). Between the trimmed V and J ends, which lost 7 bases and 3 bases, there was a span of 10 bases. Germline CDR1 SQVTM, CDR2 ANQGSEA. The CDR3 covers 11 residues. The CDR3 here is CSAQQGYEQYF. CDR3 coding DNA: TGCAGCGCTCAGCAGGGCTACGAGCAGTACTTC.

This clone showed up just a few times. V is TRBV7-3 and J is TRBJ1-2; D ambiguous. The CDR3 has 12 residues. Germline V gene sequence: CDR1 SGHTA, CDR2 FQGTGA. The germline V and J ends were trimmed by 1 base and 5 bases, with 5 bases remaining between them. The CDR3: CASSLMGYGYTF. In DNA, the CDR3 is TGTGCCAGCAGCTTAATGGGATATGGCTACACCTTC. The full variable domain, rest sourced from reference TRBV7-3 and TRBJ1-2, is GAGVSQTPSNKVTEKGKYVELRCDPISGHTALYWYRQSLGQGPEFLIYFQGTGAADDSGLPNDRFFAVRPEGSVSTLKIQRTERGDSAVYLCASSLMGYGYTFGSGTRLTVV.

This sequence joins TRBV4-1 and TRBJ2-7, with D hard to call. Germline CDR1 MGHRA, CDR2 YSYEKL. V lost 5 bases and J 4 bases, leaving 21 bases between the germline ends. The length of the CDR3 is 16 residues. CDR3 residues: CASSSRPDGGFYEQYF. In DNA form, the CDR3 reads TGCGCCAGCAGCTCACGCCCGGACGGCGGATTTTACGAGCAGTACTTC.